These 25 T cell receptor beta chains were sequenced from one sample in a study of T cells in Graves' hyperthyroidism and ophthalmopathy. RNA transcripts were the template for amplifying TCR beta CDR3 regions. An initial round of RT-PCR targeting the TCR CDR3 relied on the HTBI primer set. TCRdb independently ran MiXCR on the multiplex PCR reads; one entry per CDR3 protein. The table records 200,000 to 250,000 distinct CDR3 sequences, about a sixth of them present only once. The material sequenced was blood. Source of these receptors: a woman under 30 with Graves' ophthalmopathy.

Regarding this clonotype: The junction departs from the called germline gene at one end, perhaps through a read error. The V gene is TRBV2, the J gene TRBJ1-1, with 8 bases aligning to TRBD1. The CDR3 loop spans 15 amino acids. Germline CDR1 reads SNHLY; CDR2 reads FYNNEI. The chain's CDR3 is CAGSPTGTGAPEAFF. DNA of the CDR3: TGTGCCGGCAGTCCTACCGGGACAGGCGCCCCTGAAGCTTTCTTT.

This chain joins TRBV28 and TRBJ1-1, with D tentatively TRBD1 (6 bases). The CDR3 runs 14 residues. CDR1 and CDR2 (germline): MDHEN, SYDVKM. Trimming pared 11 bases from V and 4 bases from J, leaving 20 bases between. CDR3 amino acids: CASENGGPTTEAFF. The DNA for the CDR3 is TGTGCCTCCGAGAACGGGGGGCCAACCACTGAAGCTTTCTTT.

This CDR3 reads CASSYSAGDAGYYEQYF. Here the CDR3 DNA reads TGTGCCAGCAGTTACTCGGCGGGAGACGCGGGATACTACGAGCAGTACTTC. This chain connects TRBV6-2 or TRBV6-3 to TRBJ2-7; TRBD2 aligns across 7 bases. Germline-derived CDR1 and CDR2 are MNHEY and SVGEGT. The CDR3 is 17 residues long. The J segment lost 3 bases and the V segment lost 0 bases, leaving 11 bases of the junction unmatched.

The V call is TRBV7-6, the J call TRBJ2-3; TRBD2 agrees at 10 bases. Germline V gene data show CDR1 as SGHVS and CDR2 as FNYEAQ. The CDR3 runs 16 residues. Germline trimming cut 1 base from V and 2 bases from J; bases unmatched to any gene: 3. The CDR3 region has the DNA TGTGCCAGCAGCTTAGGAGCGGGAGGGGCCACAGATACGCAGTATTTT. This translates into CASSLGAGGATDTQYF.

This rearrangement joins TRBV7-2 to TRBJ2-5; TRBD1 agrees at 7 bases. The CDR3 extends over 14 amino acids. V lost 8 bases, J lost 2 bases, and 8 bases stayed unmatched. Germline V gives CDR1 SGHTA, CDR2 FQGNSA. CDR3 sequence reads: CASGPGTAQETQYF. The CDR3 region has the DNA TGTGCCAGCGGGCCAGGGACAGCTCAAGAGACCCAGTACTTC.

The chain links TRBV5-6 to TRBJ2-5, with D possibly TRBD2 on 5 matching bases. Germline CDR1 is SGHDT and CDR2 is YYEEEE. The CDR3 is 12 residues long. Trimming removed 4 bases from V and 5 bases from J, with 9 bases in between. The CDR3 region is CASSGSLETQYF. The CDR3 region has the DNA TGTGCCAGCAGCGGGAGTCTGGAGACCCAGTACTTC.

In its sample, this clonotype was seen many times. The chain employs TRBV6-2 or TRBV6-3 and TRBJ2-7; D perhaps matches TRBD1 (6 bases). Deletions cut 0 bases from V and 1 base from J, with 19 bases between. Germline-derived CDR1 and CDR2 are MNHEY and SVGEGT. This CDR3 comprises 18 residues. The chain's CDR3 is CASSYSRAGALGSYEQYF. Written as DNA, the CDR3 is TGTGCCAGCAGTTACTCCCGGGCAGGGGCCCTAGGTTCCTACGAGCAGTACTTC.

This clonotype was seen many times. The genes are TRBV27 and TRBJ1-3; 7 bases line up with TRBD1. Germline loops: CDR1 MNHEY, CDR2 SMNVEV (reference sequence). V lost 3 bases and J lost 0; bases outside the gene matches: 5. The CDR3 is made up of 16 amino acids. In nucleotides, the CDR3 is TGTGCCAGCAGTTTCCGGGACAGCCTCTCTGGAAACACCATATATTTT. Protein sequence: CASSFRDSLSGNTIYF.

This clonotype was detected many times. The chain links TRBV27 to TRBJ1-2; TRBD1 agrees at 9 bases. Germline V gene sequence: CDR1 MNHEY, CDR2 SMNVEV (reference sequence). V was pared by 6 bases and J by 5 bases, with 10 bases of the junction left unmatched. The CDR3 contains 15 residues. CDR3 DNA: TGTGCCAGCAGAAATGGACAGGGGCGCGGTTATGGCTACACCTTC. Translating gives CASRNGQGRGYGYTF.

The chain employs TRBV6-1 and TRBJ2-2; 7 bases agree with TRBD2. Trimming at V came to 5 bases and at J to 7 bases, leaving 7 bases not matched to a gene. This CDR3 region has 14 residues. Germline V gene sequence: CDR1 MNHNS, CDR2 SASEGT. The CDR3 nucleotides read TGTGCCAGCAGTTTCCGGGACTATAACGGGGAGCTGTTTTTT. It translates to CASSFRDYNGELFF.

Details on this clonotype: A read error may explain this, as a much larger clone is one base away. The J gene is TRBJ2-2, the V gene TRBV27; D is uncertain. V was pared by 9 bases and J by 7 bases, with 18 bases between. The CDR3 runs to 14 residues. Germline V CDR1 and CDR2: MNHEY, SMNVEV (reference sequence). The CDR3 spells CASGVGRPVGELFF. The CDR3 coding sequence is TGTGCCAGTGGAGTGGGAAGGCCGGTCGGGGAGCTGTTTTTT.

This clonotype was seen repeatedly, ten times or more. The V call is TRBV19, the J call TRBJ2-7; TRBD1 matches 8 bases. Trimming removed 5 bases from V and 6 bases from J; junction bases left unmatched: 12. Per germline, CDR1 LNHDA and CDR2 SQIVND (reference sequence). CDR3 length: 15 residues. The CDR3 DNA reads as TGTGCCAGTAGTCCCCCGGACAGGGAGGCATCCGAGCAGTACTTC. Amino acids: CASSPPDREASEQYF.

This clonotype has a count of ten or more. J is TRBJ2-1 and V is TRBV11-2; D not certain. Trimming stripped 2 bases from V and 7 bases from J, with 12 bases between. This CDR3 has 14 amino acids. Germline CDR1 reads SGHAT; CDR2 reads FQNNGV. The CDR3 bases are TGTGCCAGCAGCTTAATCGGCGCGAGTAATGAGCAGTTCTTC. Translation: CASSLIGASNEQFF. Together with reference TRBV11-2 and TRBJ2-1, the CDR3 gives the full variable domain: EAGVAQSPRYKIIEKRQSVAFWCNPISGHATLYWYQQILGQGPKLLIQFQNNGVVDDSQLPKDRFSAERLKGVDSTLKIQPAKLEDSAVYLCASSLIGASNEQFFGPGTRLTVL.

This clonotype appeared many times. This sequence joins TRBV4-2 and TRBJ2-7; TRBD2 matches 14 bases. Germline V gene sequence: CDR1 LGHNA, CDR2 YNFKEQ. The trim removed 4 bases at V and 3 bases at J, leaving 2 bases unmatched. The CDR3 has 15 amino acids. The CDR3: CASSPGLAGDYEQYF. For the CDR3, the DNA is TGTGCCAGCAGCCCGGGACTAGCGGGAGACTACGAGCAGTACTTC.

There are many counts of this clonotype. The chain links TRBV5-5 to TRBJ2-7; D assignment may be TRBD1 or TRBD2 (5 bases each). This CDR3 comprises 14 residues. Germline V gives CDR1 SGHKS, CDR2 YYEKEE (reference sequence). V was cut by 4 bases and J by 8 bases, with 19 bases left in between. CDR3 nucleotides: TGTGCCAGCAGCATACTCAAAGTGGGGGTTCAGCAGTACTTC. Amino acid sequence: CASSILKVGVQQYF.

To note about this clonotype: Because the CDR3 is missing its conserved closing phenylalanine or tryptophan, this is likely a read error. The V and J genes are TRBV20-1 and TRBJ2-7; 10 bases are a match to TRBD1. Per germline, CDR1 DFQATT and CDR2 SNEGSKA (reference sequence). CDR3 size: 15 residues. With V trimmed by 3 bases and J by 0 bases, 5 bases remained unmatched. In DNA, the CDR3 is TGCAGTGCTAGGGACCGGGACAGGGGCTCCTACGAGCAGTACCTC. Protein product: CSARDRDRGSYEQYL.

At least ten counts were recorded for this clonotype. V usage is TRBV20-1 and J usage is TRBJ2-3; 9 positions match TRBD2. The junction had 7 bases not matched to a gene; V was cut back by 0 bases and J by 0 bases. The germline V gene has CDR1 DFQATT and CDR2 SNEGSKA (reference sequence). The CDR3 is made up of 17 amino acids. The CDR3 spells CSARDLAGIPSTDTQYF. The CDR3 region has the DNA TGCAGTGCTAGAGATCTAGCGGGGATACCTAGCACAGATACGCAGTATTTT.

This clonotype was counted only a few times. The chain recombines TRBV10-3 with TRBJ2-3; D perhaps matches TRBD2 (7 bases). This CDR3 spans 14 amino acids. The germline CDR1 and CDR2 sequences are ENHRY and SYGVKD. With 11 bases removed from V and 0 bases from J, the gap between germline ends came to 15 bases. The CDR3 spells CAHGGGGSTDTQYF. As DNA, the CDR3 is TGTGCCCACGGGGGCGGGGGAAGCACAGATACGCAGTATTTT.

The chain combines TRBV2 with TRBJ2-3; 8 bases match TRBD2. CDR1 and CDR2 (germline): SNHLY, FYNNEI. This CDR3 contains 19 residues. J was trimmed by 2 bases and V by 6 bases; bases with no gene match: 19. CDR3 bases: TGTGCCAGCAGCCCTCGGGAGCGGGGGCGCCTTAATCACACAGATACGCAGTATTTT. Translating gives CASSPRERGRLNHTDTQYF. Full variable domain (rest looked up from reference TRBV2 and TRBJ2-3): EPEVTQTPSHQVTQMGQEVILRCVPISNHLYFYWYRQILGQKVEFLVSFYNNEISEKSEIFDDQFSVERPDGSNFTLKIRSTKLEDSAMYFCASSPRERGRLNHTDTQYFGPGTRLTVL.

This clonotype came up many times. Written as DNA, the CDR3 is TGTGCCAGCAGGGGTGGATCCTACGAGCAGTACTTC. It is translated as CASRGGSYEQYF. The chain joins TRBV2 to TRBJ2-7; the D is unclear. Trimming removed 6 bases at V and 1 base at J, with 7 bases between. The CDR3 is 12 amino acids. Germline V lookup: CDR1 SNHLY, CDR2 FYNNEI.

This clonotype was detected many times. This rearrangement joins TRBV4-1 to TRBJ2-7, with TRBD1 matching over 7 bases. This CDR3 comprises 13 residues. The germline V gene encodes CDR1 MGHRA and CDR2 YSYEKL. V lost 8 bases to trimming and J lost 5 bases; unmatched junction nucleotides: 9. The CDR3 DNA sequence: TGCGCCAGCTCTTGGGGACAGTACAACGAGCAGTACTTC. Its protein is CASSWGQYNEQYF.

This clonotype appeared many times. The chain employs TRBV14 and TRBJ2-1, with 10 positions matching TRBD2. From germline, CDR1 is SGHDN and CDR2 FVKESK. After removal of 5 bases from V and 7 bases from J, the junction contained 17 bases not matched to a gene. CDR3 size: 18 residues. The CDR3: CASSSPSGTSATKNEQFF. The CDR3 DNA follows: TGTGCCAGCAGCTCCCCCTCTGGGACTAGCGCCACAAAAAATGAGCAGTTCTTC. Supplemented by reference TRBV14 and TRBJ2-1, the full variable domain reads EAGVTQFPSHSVIEKGQTVTLRCDPISGHDNLYWYRRVMGKEIKFLLHFVKESKQDESGMPNNRFLAERTGGTYSTLKVQPAELEDSGVYFCASSSPSGTSATKNEQFFGPGTRLTVL.

This clonotype was counted a few times. The V gene is TRBV12-5, the J gene TRBJ1-6; TRBD1 might be the D (5 bases). The germline V gene encodes CDR1 LGHNT and CDR2 FRNRAP. This CDR3 has 17 residues. Between the trimmed V and J ends, which lost 7 bases and 1 base, there was a span of 17 bases. The CDR3 DNA reads as TGTGCTAGTGCCTCCTTGGCAGGGAGGTCCTATAATTCACCCCTCCACTTT. As protein: CASASLAGRSYNSPLHF.

This clonotype was detected once. The chain couples TRBV6-1 to TRBJ1-5; D call uncertain. Trimming pared 6 bases from V and 4 bases from J, leaving 10 bases between. Germline V lookup: CDR1 MNHNS, CDR2 SASEGT. The CDR3 is 13 amino acids. The DNA of the CDR3 is TGTGCCAGCAGCATTTTGGGTAATCAGCCCCAGCATTTT. Protein product: CASSILGNQPQHF.

This clonotype came up a few times. The chain is built from TRBV3-1 and TRBJ2-3; D gene unclear. V lost 6 bases, J lost 2 bases, and 24 bases lay in between. Germline lookup yields CDR1 LGHDT and CDR2 YNNKEL (reference sequence). The CDR3 consists of 18 residues. DNA for the CDR3: TGTGCCAGCAGGAAATCATCCCCGGGTGGCGGCAACACAGATACGCAGTATTTT. The encoded protein is CASRKSSPGGGNTDTQYF.